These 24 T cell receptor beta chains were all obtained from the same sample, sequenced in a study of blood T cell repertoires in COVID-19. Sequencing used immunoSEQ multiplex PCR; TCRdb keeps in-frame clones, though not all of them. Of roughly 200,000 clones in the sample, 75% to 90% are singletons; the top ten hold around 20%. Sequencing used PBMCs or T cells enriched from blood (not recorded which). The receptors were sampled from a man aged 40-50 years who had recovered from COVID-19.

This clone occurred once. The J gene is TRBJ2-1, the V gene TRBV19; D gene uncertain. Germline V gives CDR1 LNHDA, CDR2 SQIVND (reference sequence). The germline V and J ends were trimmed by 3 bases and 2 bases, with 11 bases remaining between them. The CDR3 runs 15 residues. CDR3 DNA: TGTGCCAGTAGTATTAAGCGAATCACCTACAATGAGCAGTTCTTC. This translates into CASSIKRITYNEQFF.

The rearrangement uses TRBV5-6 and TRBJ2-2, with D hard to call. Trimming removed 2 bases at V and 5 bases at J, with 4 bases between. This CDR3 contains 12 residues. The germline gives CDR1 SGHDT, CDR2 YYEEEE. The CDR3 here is CASSFTTGELFF. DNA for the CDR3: TGTGCCAGCAGCTTCACAACCGGGGAGCTGTTTTTT.

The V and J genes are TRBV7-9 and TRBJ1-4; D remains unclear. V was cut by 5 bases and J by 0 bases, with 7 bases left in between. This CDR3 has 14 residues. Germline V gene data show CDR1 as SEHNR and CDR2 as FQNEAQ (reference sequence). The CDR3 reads CASSAVATNEKLFF. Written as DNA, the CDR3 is TGTGCCAGCAGCGCAGTTGCAACTAATGAAAAACTGTTTTTT.

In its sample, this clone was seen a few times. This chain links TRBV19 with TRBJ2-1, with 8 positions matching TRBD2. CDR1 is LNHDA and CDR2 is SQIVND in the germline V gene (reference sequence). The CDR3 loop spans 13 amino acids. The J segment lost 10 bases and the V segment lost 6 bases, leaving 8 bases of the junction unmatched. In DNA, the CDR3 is TGTGCCAGTAGCTCCAGATCGGGAGGGGAGCAGTTCTTC. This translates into CASSSRSGGEQFF.

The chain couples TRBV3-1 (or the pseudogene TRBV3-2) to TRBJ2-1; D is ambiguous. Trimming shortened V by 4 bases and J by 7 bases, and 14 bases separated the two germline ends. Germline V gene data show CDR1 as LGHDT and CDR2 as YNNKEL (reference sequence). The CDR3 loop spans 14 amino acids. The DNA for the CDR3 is TGTGCCAGCAGCCCCCGGCCCCCGCGGAATGAGCAGTTCTTC. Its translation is CASSPRPPRNEQFF.

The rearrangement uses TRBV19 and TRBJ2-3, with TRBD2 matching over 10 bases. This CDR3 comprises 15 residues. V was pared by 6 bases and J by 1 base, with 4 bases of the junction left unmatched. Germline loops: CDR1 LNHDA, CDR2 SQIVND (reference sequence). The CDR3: CASSPGTSGTDTQYF. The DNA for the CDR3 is TGTGCCAGTAGCCCAGGGACTAGCGGCACAGATACGCAGTATTTT.

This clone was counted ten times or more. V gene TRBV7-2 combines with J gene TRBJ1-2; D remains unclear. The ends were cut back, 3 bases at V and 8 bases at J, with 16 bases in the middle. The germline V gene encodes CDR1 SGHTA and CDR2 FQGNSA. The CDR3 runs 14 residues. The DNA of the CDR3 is TGTGCCAGCAGCTTGCCCACGGTCCCGCGCGGCTACACCTTC. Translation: CASSLPTVPRGYTF. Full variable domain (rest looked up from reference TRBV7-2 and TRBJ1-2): GAGVSQSPSNKVTEKGKDVELRCDPISGHTALYWYRQSLGQGLEFLIYFQGNSAPDKSGLPSDRFSAERTGGSVSTLTIQRTQQEDSAVYLCASSLPTVPRGYTFGSGTRLTVV.

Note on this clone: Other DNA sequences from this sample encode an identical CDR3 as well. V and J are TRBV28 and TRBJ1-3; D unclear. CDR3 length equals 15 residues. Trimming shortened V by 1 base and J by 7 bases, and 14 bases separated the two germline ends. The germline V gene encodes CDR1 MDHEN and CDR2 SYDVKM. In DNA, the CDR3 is TGTGCCAGCAGTTTATTAACCGGCTTCGGGAACACCATATATTTT. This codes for CASSLLTGFGNTIYF.

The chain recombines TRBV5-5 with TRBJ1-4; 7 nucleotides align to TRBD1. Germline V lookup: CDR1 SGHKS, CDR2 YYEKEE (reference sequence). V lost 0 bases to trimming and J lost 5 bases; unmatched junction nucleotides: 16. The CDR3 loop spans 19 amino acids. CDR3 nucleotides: TGTGCCAGCAGCTTGGTTGGCGGCTTTTTGGGACAGATAAATGAAAAACTGTTTTTT. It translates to CASSLVGGFLGQINEKLFF.

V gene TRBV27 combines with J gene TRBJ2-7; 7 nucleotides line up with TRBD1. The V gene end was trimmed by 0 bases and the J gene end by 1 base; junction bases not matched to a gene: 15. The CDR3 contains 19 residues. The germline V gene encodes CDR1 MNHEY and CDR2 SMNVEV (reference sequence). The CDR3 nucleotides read TGTGCCAGCAGTTTATCGGTGACAGGGCGTCGGAAAACTTCCTACGAGCAGTACTTC. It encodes CASSLSVTGRRKTSYEQYF.

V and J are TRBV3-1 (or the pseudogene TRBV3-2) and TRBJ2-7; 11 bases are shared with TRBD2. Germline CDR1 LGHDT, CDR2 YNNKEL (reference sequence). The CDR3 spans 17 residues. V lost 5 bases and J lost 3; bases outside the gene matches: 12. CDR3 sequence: CASSWDRGTSGHYEQYF. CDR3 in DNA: TGTGCCAGCAGCTGGGACCGTGGGACTAGCGGACACTACGAGCAGTACTTC.

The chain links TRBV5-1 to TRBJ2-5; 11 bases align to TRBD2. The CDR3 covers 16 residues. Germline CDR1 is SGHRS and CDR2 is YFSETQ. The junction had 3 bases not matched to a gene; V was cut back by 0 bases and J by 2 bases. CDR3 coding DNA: TGCGCCAGCAGCTTGGGACTAGCGGGGAGACAAGAGACCCAGTACTTC. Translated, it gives CASSLGLAGRQETQYF.

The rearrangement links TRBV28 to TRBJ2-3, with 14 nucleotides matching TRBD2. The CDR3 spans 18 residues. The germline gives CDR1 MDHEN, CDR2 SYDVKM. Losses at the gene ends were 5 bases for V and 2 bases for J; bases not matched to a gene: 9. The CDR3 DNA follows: TGTGCCAGCAGTGGGGTGGGACTAGCGGGAGCTGTCACAGATACGCAGTATTTT. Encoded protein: CASSGVGLAGAVTDTQYF.

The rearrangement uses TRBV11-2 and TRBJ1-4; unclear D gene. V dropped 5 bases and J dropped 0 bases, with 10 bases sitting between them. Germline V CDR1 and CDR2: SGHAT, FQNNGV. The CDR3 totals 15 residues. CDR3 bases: TGTGCCAGCAGCGGGCAGGTCGCAACTAATGAAAAACTGTTTTTT. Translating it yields CASSGQVATNEKLFF.

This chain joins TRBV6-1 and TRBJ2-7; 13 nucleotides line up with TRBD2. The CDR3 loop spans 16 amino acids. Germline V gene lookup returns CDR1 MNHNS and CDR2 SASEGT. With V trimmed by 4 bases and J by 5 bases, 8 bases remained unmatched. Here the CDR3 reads CASSGRTSGSLDEQYF. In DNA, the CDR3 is TGTGCCAGCAGTGGACGGACTAGCGGGAGCCTGGACGAGCAGTACTTC.

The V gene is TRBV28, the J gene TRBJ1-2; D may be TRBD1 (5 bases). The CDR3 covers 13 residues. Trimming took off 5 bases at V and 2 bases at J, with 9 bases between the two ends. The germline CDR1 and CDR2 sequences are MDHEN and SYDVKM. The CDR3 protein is CASSGALNYGYTF. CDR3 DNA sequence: TGTGCCAGCAGTGGGGCCCTAAACTATGGCTACACCTTC.

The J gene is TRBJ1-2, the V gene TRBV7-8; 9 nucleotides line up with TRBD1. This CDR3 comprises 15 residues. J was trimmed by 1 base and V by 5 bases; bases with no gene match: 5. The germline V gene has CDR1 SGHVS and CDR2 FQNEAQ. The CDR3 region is CASSEPGQGNYGYTF. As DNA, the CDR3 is TGTGCCAGCAGCGAACCGGGACAGGGTAACTATGGCTACACCTTC.

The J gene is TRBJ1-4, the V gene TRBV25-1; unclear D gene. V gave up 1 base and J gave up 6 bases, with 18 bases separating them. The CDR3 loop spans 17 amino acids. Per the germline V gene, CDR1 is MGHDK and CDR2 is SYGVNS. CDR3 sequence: CASSESEGAGDDEKLFF. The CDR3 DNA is TGTGCCAGCAGTGAATCCGAGGGCGCCGGTGATGATGAAAAACTGTTTTTT.

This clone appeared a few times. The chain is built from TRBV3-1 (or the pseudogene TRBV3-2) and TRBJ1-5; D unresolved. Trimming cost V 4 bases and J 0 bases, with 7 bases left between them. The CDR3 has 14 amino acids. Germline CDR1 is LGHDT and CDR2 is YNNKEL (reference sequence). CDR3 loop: CASSPGDSNQPQHF. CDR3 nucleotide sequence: TGTGCCAGCAGCCCCGGGGATAGCAATCAGCCCCAGCATTTT.

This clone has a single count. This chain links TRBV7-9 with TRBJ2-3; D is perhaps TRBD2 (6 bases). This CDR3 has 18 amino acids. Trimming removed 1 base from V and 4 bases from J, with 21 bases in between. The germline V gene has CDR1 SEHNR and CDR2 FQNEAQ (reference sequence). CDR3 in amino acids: CASSLGGVRGTFPDTQYF. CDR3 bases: TGTGCCAGCAGCTTAGGAGGGGTTCGGGGGACCTTCCCAGATACGCAGTATTTT.

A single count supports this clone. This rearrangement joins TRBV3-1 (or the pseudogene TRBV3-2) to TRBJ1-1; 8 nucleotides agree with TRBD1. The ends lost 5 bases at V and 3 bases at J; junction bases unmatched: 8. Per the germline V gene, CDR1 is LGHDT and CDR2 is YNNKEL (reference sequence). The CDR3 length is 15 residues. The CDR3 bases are TGTGCCAGCAGCGATTGGACAGGGTTGCACACTGAAGCTTTCTTT. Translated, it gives CASSDWTGLHTEAFF.

The CDR3 region has the DNA TGTGCCAGCAGTGAAGCTGGGGCCAGGGGCATTGGTGCGGGCTACACCTTC. Protein sequence: CASSEAGARGIGAGYTF. The V gene is TRBV25-1, the J gene TRBJ1-2; D is possibly TRBD1 (6 bases). Germline V gene sequence: CDR1 MGHDK, CDR2 SYGVNS. CDR3 size: 17 residues. The V and J ends lost 2 bases and 8 bases respectively, with 24 bases between them.

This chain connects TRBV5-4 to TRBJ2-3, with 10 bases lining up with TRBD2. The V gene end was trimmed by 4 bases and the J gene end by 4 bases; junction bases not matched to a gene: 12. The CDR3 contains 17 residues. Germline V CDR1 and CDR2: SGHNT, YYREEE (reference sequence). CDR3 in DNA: TGTGCCAGCAGCCGAAAAGGGACTAGCGTCACATCAGATACGCAGTATTTT. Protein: CASSRKGTSVTSDTQYF.

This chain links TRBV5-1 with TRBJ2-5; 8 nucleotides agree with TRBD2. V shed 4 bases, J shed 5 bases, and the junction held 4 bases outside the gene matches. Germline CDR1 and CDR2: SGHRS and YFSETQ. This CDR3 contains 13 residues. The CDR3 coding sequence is TGCGCCAGCAGCGGGGGCGGGAGGGAGACCCAGTACTTC. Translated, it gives CASSGGGRETQYF.